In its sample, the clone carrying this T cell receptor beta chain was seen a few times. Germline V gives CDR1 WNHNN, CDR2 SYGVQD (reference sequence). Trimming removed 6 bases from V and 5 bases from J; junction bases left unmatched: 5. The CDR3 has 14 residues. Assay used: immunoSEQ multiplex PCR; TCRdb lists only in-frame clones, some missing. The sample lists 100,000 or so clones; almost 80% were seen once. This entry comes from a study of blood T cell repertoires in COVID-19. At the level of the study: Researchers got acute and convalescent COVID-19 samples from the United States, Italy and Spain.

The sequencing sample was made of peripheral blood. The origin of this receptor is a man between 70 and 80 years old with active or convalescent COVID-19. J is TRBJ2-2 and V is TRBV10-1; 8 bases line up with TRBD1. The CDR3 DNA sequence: TGCGCCAGCAGAAGACAGGGGTGGACCGGGGAGCTGTTTTTT. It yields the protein CASRRQGWTGELFF.